The 24 T cell receptor beta chains presented below share a single source sample, sequenced in a study of CD8+ T cells in alopecia areata. The treatment: oral pan-JAK inhibitor, 5-10 mg twice daily. TCR sequencing used cDNA made by reverse transcription of extracted RNA. Libraries were prepared by immunoSEQ multiplex PCR; TCRdb keeps only in-frame clonotypes and omits some of them. The sample includes fewer than 250,000 clones, approximately 67% of them seen just once. The specimen was CD4+ T cells sorted from blood, collected around week 50, from a patient treated with tofacitinib. The receptors derive from a human donor with alopecia areata.

This clone has only a few counts. The rearrangement links TRBV6-6 to TRBJ2-7, with TRBD1 as a possible D gene (5 bases). V lost 0 bases and J 4 bases, leaving 7 bases between the germline ends. CDR1 MNHNY and CDR2 SVGAGI come from the germline V gene (reference sequence). The CDR3 is made up of 13 amino acids. CDR3 residues: CASSYSRVYEQYF. The CDR3 nucleotides read TGTGCCAGCAGTTACTCCAGGGTTTACGAGCAGTACTTC.

The chain has TRBV5-4 and TRBJ1-2; D is ambiguous. Germline loops: CDR1 SGHNT, CDR2 YYREEE (reference sequence). V shed 1 base and J shed 6 bases, with 10 bases lying between them. The CDR3 runs to 13 residues. The CDR3: CASSLPVGDGYTF. CDR3 sequence (DNA): TGTGCCAGCAGCTTGCCCGTTGGGGATGGCTACACCTTC.

This clone was detected a few times. The chain recombines TRBV10-3 with TRBJ1-6; TRBD1 aligns across 7 bases. The ends lost 10 bases at V and 8 bases at J; junction bases unmatched: 14. The CDR3 contains 15 residues. CDR1 is ENHRY and CDR2 is SYGVKD in the germline V gene. CDR3 in DNA: TGTGCCACCAGGGCAGGGGGTAATCGGGATTCACCCCTCCACTTT. Protein product: CATRAGGNRDSPLHF.

This chain connects TRBV30 to TRBJ1-2; D remains unclear. Trimming pared 2 bases from V and 4 bases from J, leaving 14 bases between. Germline V gene data show CDR1 as GTSNPN and CDR2 as SVGIG (reference sequence). The CDR3 has 14 amino acids. CDR3 loop: CAWSSLVSSYGYTF. The CDR3 nucleotides read TGTGCCTGGAGTAGTTTGGTCAGCAGCTATGGCTACACCTTC.

In its sample, this clone was seen a few times. The CDR3 DNA reads as TGTGCCAGCAGCCCCCGAGGGGGGTCAGCAGATACGCAGTATTTT. It is translated as CASSPRGGSADTQYF. J is TRBJ2-3 and V is TRBV7-2; D may correspond to TRBD1 or TRBD2 (6 bases each). Trimming took off 5 bases at V and 4 bases at J, with 16 bases between the two ends. Per germline, CDR1 SGHTA and CDR2 FQGNSA. The length of the CDR3 is 15 residues.

The V call is TRBV15, the J call TRBJ2-1, with D uncertain. CDR3 size: 13 residues. Trimming stripped 2 bases from V and 7 bases from J, with 9 bases between. Germline V gene lookup returns CDR1 LNHNV and CDR2 YYDKDF (reference sequence). The CDR3 spells CATSRTSLNEQFF. CDR3 sequence (DNA): TGTGCCACCAGCAGAACGTCTCTAAATGAGCAGTTCTTC.

This clone was seen only a few times. The rearrangement links TRBV27 to TRBJ2-7; D may correspond to TRBD1 or TRBD2 (5 bases each). The CDR3 is made up of 14 amino acids. Trimming stripped 4 bases from V and 7 bases from J, with 17 bases between. Germline V lookup: CDR1 MNHEY, CDR2 SMNVEV (reference sequence). The CDR3 is CASSSVRDGGEQYF. Here the CDR3 DNA reads TGTGCCAGCAGTTCTGTTAGGGACGGCGGAGAGCAGTACTTC.

V usage is TRBV29-1 and J usage is TRBJ2-3; D is unclear. Germline values: CDR1 SQVTM, CDR2 ANQGSEA. The CDR3 has 13 residues. V lost 6 bases and J 4 bases, leaving 14 bases between the germline ends. The DNA for the CDR3 is TGCAGCGTCCGTGGGGTAATTTCAGATACGCAGTATTTT. Its protein product is CSVRGVISDTQYF.

CDR3 amino acids: CASSTGTSGGFQETQYF. The DNA of the CDR3 is TGTGCCAGCAGTACTGGGACTAGCGGGGGATTCCAAGAGACCCAGTACTTC. The chain has TRBV27 and TRBJ2-5; TRBD2 matches 14 bases. Losses at the gene ends were 5 bases for V and 1 base for J; bases not matched to a gene: 6. CDR3 length equals 17 residues. The germline V gene encodes CDR1 MNHEY and CDR2 SMNVEV (reference sequence).

The CDR3 region is CASSFNKNTEAFF. In nucleotides, the CDR3 is TGTGCCAGCAGTTTCAATAAGAACACTGAAGCTTTCTTT. This chain links TRBV27 with TRBJ1-1; no definite D call. The germline CDR1 and CDR2 sequences are MNHEY and SMNVEV (reference sequence). Trimming removed 3 bases at V and 1 base at J, with 6 bases between. The CDR3 loop spans 13 amino acids.

This clone was seen once. The genes are TRBV30 and TRBJ2-1, with 11 bases fitting TRBD2. Germline V lookup: CDR1 GTSNPN, CDR2 SVGIG (reference sequence). V lost 4 bases, J lost 4 bases, and 3 bases stayed unmatched. The length of the CDR3 is 14 residues. The CDR3 spells CAWTRLAGYNEQFF. Written as DNA, the CDR3 is TGTGCCTGGACCCGACTAGCGGGGTACAATGAGCAGTTCTTC.

The chain carries TRBV5-1 and TRBJ1-2; TRBD1 matches 8 bases. CDR3 length equals 14 residues. V dropped 0 bases and J dropped 6; count of bases not matched to a gene: 4. In germline, CDR1 is SGHRS, CDR2 YFSETQ. CDR3 residues: CASSLARTGNGYTF. DNA for the CDR3: TGCGCCAGCAGCTTGGCGCGGACAGGGAATGGCTACACCTTC. Supplemented by reference TRBV5-1 and TRBJ1-2, the full variable domain reads KAGVTQTPRYLIKTRGQQVTLSCSPISGHRSVSWYQQTPGQGLQFLFEYFSETQRNKGNFPGRFSGRQFSNSRSEMNVSTLELGDSALYLCASSLARTGNGYTFGSGTRLTVV.

CDR3 nucleotides: TGTGCTAGTGCCCCCCCGGGACGGAACACCGGGGAGCTGTTTTTT. This translates into CASAPPGRNTGELFF. The V call is TRBV12-5, the J call TRBJ2-2; the D gene could be TRBD1 or TRBD2 (5 bases each). CDR1 and CDR2 from the germline V gene are LGHNT and FRNRAP. The CDR3 consists of 15 residues. V was pared by 7 bases and J by 1 base, with 13 bases between.

This clone was counted once. J is TRBJ1-6 and V is TRBV7-9; 9 nucleotides match TRBD1. CDR1 and CDR2 (germline): SEHNR, FQNEAQ (reference sequence). The CDR3 has 15 amino acids. The V and J ends lost 2 bases and 6 bases, in that order; junction bases with no gene match: 2. CDR3 sequence (DNA): TGTGCCAGCAGCTTAACGGGACAGGGTAATTCACCCCTCCACTTT. Its translation: CASSLTGQGNSPLHF.

The chain is built from TRBV5-6 and TRBJ1-4; D is possibly TRBD1 (5 bases). The germline CDR1 and CDR2 sequences are SGHDT and YYEEEE. The CDR3 extends over 14 amino acids. Trimming shortened V by 4 bases and J by 8 bases, and 15 bases separated the two germline ends. The CDR3 nucleotides read TGTGCCAGCAGCACACCCGGGGGGGTCGAAAAACTGTTTTTT. It translates to CASSTPGGVEKLFF.

The chain couples TRBV6-6 to TRBJ2-3; D call uncertain. CDR1 is MNHNY, CDR2 SVGAGI, per germline (reference sequence). Trimming removed 6 bases at V and 1 base at J, with 11 bases between. The CDR3 extends over 14 amino acids. CDR3: CASRGPLRTDTQYF. CDR3 DNA: TGTGCCAGCAGGGGCCCTCTCCGCACAGATACGCAGTATTTT.

This clone showed up just once. The chain employs TRBV30 and TRBJ2-7, with TRBD1 matching 8 bases. The junction had 10 bases not matched to a gene; V was cut back by 0 bases and J by 6 bases. Germline V gene data show CDR1 as GTSNPN and CDR2 as SVGIG (reference sequence). The CDR3 length is 15 residues. The CDR3: CAWSVGGTGPSEQYF. CDR3 nucleotides: TGTGCCTGGAGTGTAGGGGGGACAGGCCCGAGCGAGCAGTACTTC.

This clone came up a few times. This chain connects TRBV18 to TRBJ1-1; D perhaps matches TRBD1 (5 bases). Germline CDR1 is KGHSH and CDR2 is LQKENI. This CDR3 is built from 16 residues. Trimming took 1 base from V and 3 from J, leaving 15 bases between them. The DNA of the CDR3 is TGTGCCAGCTCACCACGGGCAGGGAGTGTGGACACTGAAGCTTTCTTT. It encodes CASSPRAGSVDTEAFF.

This rearrangement joins TRBV28 to TRBJ2-7; D ambiguous. The germline V gene encodes CDR1 MDHEN and CDR2 SYDVKM. The CDR3 runs to 14 residues. Trimming took 6 bases from V and 3 from J, leaving 15 bases between them. The DNA of the CDR3 is TGTGCCAGCAGCGGGTGGGGTTTGGGCTACGAGCAGTACTTC. Protein sequence: CASSGWGLGYEQYF.

This clone was counted only a few times. This chain joins TRBV14 and TRBJ1-2, with 7 bases lining up with TRBD1. Germline trimming cut 1 base from V and 0 bases from J; bases unmatched to any gene: 5. The CDR3 sequence is 16 residues long. Germline V CDR1 and CDR2: SGHDN, FVKESK. The CDR3 sequence: CASSQGNRGANYGYTF. DNA for the CDR3: TGTGCCAGCAGCCAAGGCAACAGGGGAGCTAACTATGGCTACACCTTC.

The chain uses TRBV11-2 and TRBJ2-7; the D is unclear. Trimming took off 1 base at V and 4 bases at J, with 17 bases between the two ends. CDR1 is SGHAT and CDR2 is FQNNGV in the germline V gene. This CDR3 has 16 amino acids. CDR3 nucleotide sequence: TGTGCCAGCAGCTTAGGCCCCCGTACAGCGAATTACGAGCAGTACTTC. Protein: CASSLGPRTANYEQYF.

The chain joins TRBV25-1 to TRBJ2-4; 9 positions agree with TRBD1. CDR1 and CDR2 from the germline V gene are MGHDK and SYGVNS. There are 14 residues in the CDR3. V lost 1 base and J lost 6; bases outside the gene matches: 1. In DNA, the CDR3 is TGTGCCAGCAGTGAATGGGGACAGGGAAACATTCAGTACTTC. Protein product: CASSEWGQGNIQYF.

The chain employs TRBV15 and TRBJ2-7; D may correspond to TRBD1 or TRBD2 (5 bases each). Germline-derived CDR1 and CDR2 are LNHNV and YYDKDF (reference sequence). V gave up 0 bases and J gave up 6 bases, with 12 bases separating them. The CDR3 totals 14 residues. The CDR3: CATSRDRDATEQYF. CDR3 nucleotides: TGTGCCACCAGCAGAGATAGGGACGCCACCGAGCAGTACTTC. Based on the CDR3 plus reference TRBV15 and TRBJ2-7, the full variable domain is DAMVIQNPRYQVTQFGKPVTLSCSQTLNHNVMYWYQQKSSQAPKLLFHYYDKDFNNEADTPDNFQSRRPNTSFCFLDIRSPGLGDTAMYLCATSRDRDATEQYFGPGTRLTVT.

The V call is TRBV5-1, the J call TRBJ2-2; 7 nucleotides line up with TRBD2. V was clipped by 7 bases and J by 6 bases; unmatched bases: 15. The CDR3 is 16 residues long. Germline CDR1 is SGHRS and CDR2 is YFSETQ. CDR3 sequence: CASSPSGLQSAGELFF. The CDR3 DNA sequence: TGCGCCAGCTCCCCGTCGGGACTACAGTCCGCCGGGGAGCTGTTTTTT.